This T cell receptor beta chain was identified in a study of response to subunit inactivated influenza vaccine. General study results and limits: Authors proposed each seasonal influenza vaccination draws in few new T cells.

TCRdb passed the RT-PCR reads through MiXCR, listing each CDR3 protein once. The table lists 400,000 to 650,000 distinct CDR3 sequences, under 8.5% of them singletons, with 13% in the top ten. The CDR3 extends over 14 amino acids. CDR1 SGHAT and CDR2 FQNNGV come from the germline V gene. The V gene lost 2 bases and the J gene lost 0 bases, with 5 bases spanning the gap. This clonotype was observed many times. Its antigen is not identified. The chain combines TRBV11-2 with TRBJ2-1, with D unresolved. The sequencing used PBMCs from blood, collected roughly 24 months after vaccination. The sequence was collected from a man between 50 and 75 years old who received an inactivated influenza vaccine. The CDR3 spells CASSLFVSYNEQFF. For the CDR3, the DNA is TGTGCCAGCAGCTTATTTGTCTCCTACAATGAGCAGTTCTTC.